These 13 T cell receptor beta chains were all obtained from the same sample, sequenced in a study of T cells in Graves' hyperthyroidism and ophthalmopathy. TCR beta CDR3 sequences were amplified from RNA transcripts. The study used the HTBI primer set for a first-round RT-PCR of the TCR CDR3. TCRdb recomputed calls from the multiplex PCR reads with MiXCR, one row per CDR3 protein. The profile shows around 600,000 distinct CDR3 sequences, roughly 16% of them singletons. Material for sequencing was blood. These receptor sequences come from a woman aged 35 to 49 with Graves' ophthalmopathy.

This clonotype was detected a few times. V is TRBV10-1 and J is TRBJ2-5; D remains ambiguous. This CDR3 spans 11 amino acids. The V gene lost 6 bases and the J gene lost 3 bases, with 5 bases spanning the gap. Germline CDR1 reads WNHNN; CDR2 reads SYGVQD (reference sequence). The DNA of the CDR3 is TGCGCCAGCAGGAACGAAGAGACCCAGTACTTC. Its protein product is CASRNEETQYF.

The table lists this clonotype with many counts. The V call is TRBV20-1, the J call TRBJ2-7, with D possibly called TRBD1 or TRBD2 (5 bases each). Trimming removed 0 bases from V and 2 bases from J, with 8 bases in between. The CDR3 has 13 amino acids. Germline V gene sequence: CDR1 DFQATT, CDR2 SNEGSKA (reference sequence). The CDR3: CSARDRDAYEQYF. CDR3 nucleotide sequence: TGCAGTGCTAGAGACAGGGACGCCTACGAGCAGTACTTC.

Only a few counts were recorded for this clonotype. V and J are TRBV5-1 and TRBJ2-3; 10 positions agree with TRBD2. Germline CDR1 is SGHRS and CDR2 is YFSETQ. CDR3 length equals 17 residues. V lost 2 bases and J lost 3; bases outside the gene matches: 9. The CDR3 coding sequence is TGCGCCAGCAGCTTCTCTAGCGGGAGTTTTAGGACAGATACGCAGTATTTT. The encoded protein is CASSFSSGSFRTDTQYF.

As regards this clonotype: Possible read error: a much larger clone is one base away. V and J are TRBV28 and TRBJ2-3; 7 bases fit TRBD1. The CDR3 consists of 14 residues. Per the germline V gene, CDR1 is MDHEN and CDR2 is SYDVKM. The ends lost 5 bases at V and 8 bases at J; junction bases unmatched: 10. The CDR3 loop is CASSPSIGGGTQYF. Here the CDR3 DNA reads TGTGCCAGCAGTCCATCTATAGGGGGCGGTACGCAGTATTTT.

At least ten counts were recorded for this clonotype. This chain joins TRBV3-1 and TRBJ2-5, with D perhaps TRBD1 (6 bases). This CDR3 has 15 residues. From germline, CDR1 is LGHDT and CDR2 YNNKEL (reference sequence). Trimming cost V 4 bases and J 4 bases, with 16 bases left between them. This chain's CDR3 is CASSPTGAGVETQYF. The CDR3, as DNA: TGTGCCAGCAGCCCTACTGGTGCAGGGGTAGAGACCCAGTACTTC.

This clonotype appeared many times. V gene TRBV28 combines with J gene TRBJ2-1; the match to TRBD2 covers 15 bases. CDR1 MDHEN and CDR2 SYDVKM come from the germline V gene. The CDR3 is 15 amino acids. Trimming removed 5 bases from V and 9 bases from J; junction bases left unmatched: 5. The CDR3 DNA follows: TGTGCCAGCAGTGAGCGGACTAGCGGGAGGGTTGAGCAGTTCTTC. Its protein is CASSERTSGRVEQFF.

This chain uses TRBV24-1 with TRBJ2-1; 10 positions match TRBD1. This CDR3 has 21 amino acids. From germline, CDR1 is KGHDR and CDR2 SFDVKD. V shed 2 bases and J 0 bases; nucleotides not matched to a gene: 15. The CDR3 loop reads CATSDWRGTGVSDSSYNEQFF. The DNA of the CDR3 is TGTGCCACCAGTGATTGGAGGGGGACAGGGGTGTCGGATAGCTCCTACAATGAGCAGTTCTTC.

This clonotype was observed many times. The rearrangement links TRBV12-3 or TRBV12-4 to TRBJ1-3; D gene ambiguous. The CDR3 length is 15 residues. Trimming pared 6 bases from V and 0 bases from J, leaving 12 bases between. The CDR3 region has the DNA TGTGCCAGCAGCACTCAAGACACCTCTGGAAACACCATATATTTT. It yields the protein CASSTQDTSGNTIYF.

J is TRBJ2-2 and V is TRBV5-1; 7 nucleotides match TRBD2. The length of the CDR3 is 16 residues. The germline V gene encodes CDR1 SGHRS and CDR2 YFSETQ. The J segment lost 2 bases and the V segment lost 4 bases, leaving 8 bases of the junction unmatched. The CDR3 DNA reads TGCGCCAGCAGCCTGATCGAGCGGGGAAACACCGGGGAGCTGTTTTTT. Encoded protein: CASSLIERGNTGELFF.

In this sample, this clonotype turned up a few times. The V call is TRBV2, the J call TRBJ1-4; the D is unclear. CDR1 and CDR2 (germline): SNHLY, FYNNEI. The CDR3 is 12 residues long. The V end lost 0 bases, the J end lost 7 bases, and 3 bases lay between the germline ends. The CDR3 nucleotides are TGTGCCAGCAGTGAAGCGCTTGAAAAACTGTTTTTT. It translates to CASSEALEKLFF.

This clonotype was counted a few times. This chain uses TRBV7-9 with TRBJ1-2; TRBD1 aligns across 9 bases. The CDR3 contains 14 residues. CDR1 and CDR2 from the germline V gene are SEHNR and FQNEAQ (reference sequence). Losses at the gene ends were 5 bases for V and 4 bases for J; bases not matched to a gene: 5. This chain's CDR3 is CASSTDRGGYGYTF. For the CDR3, the DNA is TGTGCCAGCAGCACGGACAGGGGCGGCTATGGCTACACCTTC.

At least ten counts were recorded for this clonotype. J is TRBJ1-1 and V is TRBV6-1; 7 positions agree with TRBD1. Trimming removed 6 bases from V and 1 base from J; junction bases left unmatched: 5. This CDR3 is built from 14 residues. Germline CDR1 is MNHNS and CDR2 is SASEGT. The CDR3 loop is CASSPGQQNTEAFF. The DNA for the CDR3 is TGTGCCAGCAGCCCGGGACAGCAGAACACTGAAGCTTTCTTT.

In its sample, this clonotype was seen many times. This chain connects TRBV11-2 to TRBJ2-7, with D hard to call. V dropped 1 base and J dropped 3 bases, with 10 bases sitting between them. CDR1 is SGHAT and CDR2 is FQNNGV in the germline V gene. This CDR3 has 14 residues. CDR3 DNA: TGTGCCAGCAGCTTAGCCGACTGGGGCTACGAGCAGTACTTC. This codes for CASSLADWGYEQYF.